A single sample gave rise to the 7 T cell receptor beta chains below, sequenced in a study of T cells in Graves' hyperthyroidism and ophthalmopathy. Using RNA transcripts as the source, TCR beta CDR3 regions were amplified. The HTBI set primed first-round TCR CDR3 RT-PCR. A single record per CDR3 protein comes from TCRdb applying MiXCR to the multiplex PCR reads. Of hundreds of thousands of distinct CDR3 sequences listed, 45% are singletons. Sequenced sample: peripheral blood or thyroid tissue (not recorded which). These receptors all stem from an adult man with Graves' disease, either hyperthyroidism or ophthalmopathy (not recorded which).

The chain uses TRBV10-3 and TRBJ1-2; D is possibly TRBD1 (6 bases). Germline assignment: CDR1 ENHRY and CDR2 SYGVKD. The CDR3 is 18 residues long. Deletions cut 2 bases from V and 0 bases from J, with 19 bases between. The CDR3 sequence: CAISEMWQGRGPNYGYTF. For the CDR3, the DNA is TGTGCCATCAGTGAGATGTGGCAGGGGCGCGGTCCTAACTATGGCTACACCTTC.

The genes are TRBV7-8 and TRBJ1-2; D remains ambiguous. V lost 5 bases and J lost 8, with 12 bases in between. The CDR3 loop spans 12 amino acids. Germline-derived CDR1 and CDR2 are SGHVS and FQNEAQ. The CDR3 protein is CASSQSTRGYTF. CDR3 in DNA: TGTGCCAGCAGCCAATCAACAAGAGGCTACACCTTC.

As regards this clonotype: One base away lies a much larger clone, so this may be a sequencing read error. The rearrangement joins TRBV10-3 to TRBJ1-1; a weak D match, TRBD1 (5 bases). The CDR3 has 13 residues. In germline, CDR1 is ENHRY, CDR2 SYGVKD. V shed 2 bases and J shed 8 bases, with 12 bases lying between them. CDR3 loop: CAISEPVGVEAFF. In DNA, the CDR3 is TGTGCCATCAGTGAGCCTGTGGGGGTGGAAGCTTTCTTT.

Ten or more counts support this clonotype. This rearrangement joins TRBV10-3 to TRBJ1-6; 7 positions match TRBD1. The germline V gene encodes CDR1 ENHRY and CDR2 SYGVKD. This CDR3 has 14 amino acids. V shed 4 bases and J 7 bases; nucleotides not matched to a gene: 4. The CDR3 coding sequence is TGTGCCATCAGTGCGACGACAGGGAATTCACCCCTCCACTTT. Protein: CAISATTGNSPLHF.

This clonotype has a count of ten or more. This CDR3 is CASSVVDYGYTF. As DNA, the CDR3 is TGTGCCAGCAGCGTAGTTGACTATGGCTACACCTTC. The genes are TRBV7-8 and TRBJ1-2, with D hard to call. V lost 5 bases to trimming and J lost 3 bases, with 7 bases between them. The CDR3 extends over 12 amino acids. Germline assignment: CDR1 SGHVS and CDR2 FQNEAQ.

The sample holds a few counts of this clonotype. The chain employs TRBV15 and TRBJ1-2; D unresolved. CDR1 is LNHNV, CDR2 YYDKDF, per germline (reference sequence). V lost 0 bases and J lost 0, with 8 bases in between. This CDR3 region has 15 residues. CDR3 nucleotides: TGTGCCACCAGCAGAGATGGCAGTACTAACTATGGCTACACCTTC. This translates into CATSRDGSTNYGYTF.

This clonotype was recorded once. The chain is built from TRBV11-1 and TRBJ1-4; weak D call: TRBD1 (6 bases). Germline V gene data show CDR1 as SGHAT and CDR2 as FQDESV (reference sequence). V gave up 0 bases and J gave up 8 bases, with 13 bases separating them. The CDR3 sequence is 15 residues long. Here the CDR3 reads CASSLARQELEKLFF. CDR3 sequence (DNA): TGTGCCAGCAGCTTAGCCCGACAGGAATTGGAAAAACTGTTTTTT.